This entry lists 19 T cell receptor beta chains sequenced from one sample in a study of T cell changes during pregnancy in multiple sclerosis. Only in-frame clones appear in the TCRdb table, and some are missing; sequencing was by immunoSEQ multiplex PCR. The sample consists of fewer than 15,000 clones, roughly 90% of them appearing once. The sample here was CD8+ T cells from peripheral blood mononuclear cells, taken after pregnancy. These receptors all come from a female donor in good health, enrolled as a control in a pregnancy study.

This clone showed up just a few times. The chain uses TRBV28 and TRBJ2-5; D might be TRBD1 (5 bases). Germline loops: CDR1 MDHEN, CDR2 SYDVKM. With 4 bases removed from V and 0 bases from J, the gap between germline ends came to 15 bases. This CDR3 is built from 16 residues. The CDR3 sequence: CASSSPLQENQETQYF. The CDR3 DNA follows: TGTGCCAGCAGTTCACCCTTACAGGAGAACCAAGAGACCCAGTACTTC.

The chain combines TRBV4-1 with TRBJ2-1, with 7 bases that match TRBD1. The J segment lost 7 bases and the V segment lost 1 base, leaving 1 base of the junction unmatched. Germline CDR1 is MGHRA and CDR2 is YSYEKL. CDR3 length: 13 residues. CDR3 in amino acids: CASSQGRGNEQFF. The CDR3 nucleotides read TGCGCCAGCAGCCAAGGCAGGGGGAATGAGCAGTTCTTC.

A remark on this clone: A much more abundant neighbour one base away suggests this may be a read error. Since no conserved phenylalanine or tryptophan closes the CDR3, a read error is the likely cause. It is unclear where the CDR3 begins or ends on the DNA, so no DNA is shown, and the CDR3 is as TCRdb lists it. The chain recombines TRBV12-2 with TRBJ1-2; the table's D gene call, TRBD1, was not cross checked with the DNA. TRBV12-2 is given as a pseudogene. The CDR3 has 15 residues if both end residues are counted. The CDR3 reads CASRLIMGTGSGYTL.

V usage is TRBV4-3 and J usage is TRBJ1-6; D perhaps matches TRBD1 (6 bases). The V gene's germline CDR1 is LGHNA and CDR2 YSLEER. The CDR3 contains 16 residues. With 1 base removed from V and 4 bases from J, the gap between germline ends came to 11 bases. Here the CDR3 DNA reads TGCGCCAGCAGCCAAGGTGGGGACATTTATAATTCACCCCTCCACTTT. Translating it yields CASSQGGDIYNSPLHF.

The genes are TRBV29-1 and TRBJ2-7; 7 bases align to TRBD1. The junction had 14 bases not matched to a gene; V was cut back by 5 bases and J by 7 bases. Germline-derived CDR1 and CDR2 are SQVTM and ANQGSEA. CDR3 size: 14 residues. The CDR3 sequence is CSVMSDRPTGEQYF. For the CDR3, the DNA is TGCAGCGTTATGTCGGACAGGCCGACGGGAGAGCAGTACTTC.

The chain couples TRBV7-2 to TRBJ2-1; D unresolved. Trimming took 2 bases from V and 5 from J, leaving 7 bases between them. The germline V gene encodes CDR1 SGHTA and CDR2 FQGNSA. CDR3 length: 13 amino acids. This CDR3 is CASSLPGHNEQFF. In DNA, the CDR3 is TGTGCCAGCAGCTTACCAGGCCACAATGAGCAGTTCTTC.

The rearrangement joins TRBV27 to TRBJ2-3, with unresolved D. Trimming removed 4 bases at V and 5 bases at J, with 4 bases between. CDR1 MNHEY and CDR2 SMNVEV come from the germline V gene (reference sequence). The CDR3 runs to 11 residues. The CDR3 DNA is TGTGCCAGCAGTTCTCTAGATACGCAGTATTTT. Translated: CASSSLDTQYF.

The V and J genes are TRBV4-1 and TRBJ2-1, with 8 bases fitting TRBD2. The CDR3 consists of 16 residues. The ends lost 1 base at V and 8 bases at J; junction bases unmatched: 10. Germline CDR1 MGHRA, CDR2 YSYEKL. CDR3 coding DNA: TGCGCCAGCAGCCAAGTTATAGCGGGGTTAGTAGATGAGCAGTTCTTC. This sequence encodes CASSQVIAGLVDEQFF.

This clone came up once. The V and J genes are TRBV4-3 and TRBJ2-1, with no clear D. This CDR3 is built from 15 residues. V lost 3 bases and J 0 bases, leaving 9 bases between the germline ends. CDR1 LGHNA and CDR2 YSLEER come from the germline V gene. The CDR3 nucleotides are TGCGCCAGCAGCCATGTGACAAGCTCCTACAATGAGCAGTTCTTC. It translates to CASSHVTSSYNEQFF.

This clone was detected a few times. This chain uses TRBV14 with TRBJ1-1; 7 nucleotides match TRBD1. CDR3 length: 15 amino acids. Germline loops: CDR1 SGHDN, CDR2 FVKESK. V trimming: 4 bases; J trimming: 0 bases; junction bases outside the gene matches: 5. The CDR3 loop reads CASSRGDSMNTEAFF. Written as DNA, the CDR3 is TGTGCCAGCAGCCGAGGGGACAGTATGAACACTGAAGCTTTCTTT.

The V and J genes are TRBV27 and TRBJ2-5; TRBD2 agrees at 7 bases. CDR1 MNHEY and CDR2 SMNVEV come from the germline V gene (reference sequence). The CDR3 runs to 17 residues. The V segment lost 2 bases and the J segment 4 bases; nucleotides outside the gene matches: 13. CDR3 region: CASSLGRETSVLETQYF. The CDR3 DNA reads TGTGCCAGCAGTTTAGGGAGGGAAACGTCCGTTCTAGAGACCCAGTACTTC.

The chain recombines TRBV27 with TRBJ2-7, with 8 bases that match TRBD1. There are 14 residues in the CDR3. Germline V CDR1 and CDR2: MNHEY, SMNVEV (reference sequence). J gave up 3 bases and V 5 bases, and 6 bases lay outside the gene matches. The CDR3 reads CASSPGGYRYEQYF. DNA for the CDR3: TGTGCCAGCAGTCCAGGGGGCTATCGCTACGAGCAGTACTTC.

The V gene is TRBV6-5, the J gene TRBJ2-2; D might be TRBD2 (6 bases). The CDR3 has 13 residues. Germline assignment: CDR1 MNHEY and CDR2 SVGAGI. Trimming cost V 7 bases and J 6 bases, with 12 bases left between them. The CDR3 sequence is CASTEGGAGELFF. The CDR3 DNA sequence: TGTGCCAGCACCGAAGGAGGGGCCGGGGAGCTGTTTTTT.

The rearrangement joins TRBV28 to TRBJ2-2; D is uncertain. CDR1 is MDHEN and CDR2 is SYDVKM in the germline V gene. Trimming stripped 1 base from V and 0 bases from J, with 6 bases between. The CDR3 spans 15 residues. The CDR3 sequence: CASSLFVSNTGELFF. In nucleotides, the CDR3 is TGTGCCAGCAGTTTATTCGTTTCGAACACCGGGGAGCTGTTTTTT.

The gene calls are TRBV16 and TRBJ1-2; TRBD1 is a possible D gene (5 bases). Germline CDR1 KGHSY, CDR2 FQNENV. The CDR3 has 14 residues. Between the trimmed V and J ends, which lost 0 bases and 4 bases, there was a span of 9 bases. The CDR3 region is CASSQSRASYGYTF. CDR3 DNA: TGTGCCAGCAGCCAATCCAGGGCATCCTATGGCTACACCTTC.

J is TRBJ1-2 and V is TRBV11-2, with 8 positions matching TRBD1. Trimming removed 0 bases from V and 2 bases from J; junction bases left unmatched: 5. Germline CDR1 is SGHAT and CDR2 is FQNNGV. The CDR3 has 16 amino acids. CDR3 nucleotides: TGTGCCAGCAGCTTAGATGGGGCAGGGGGCAACTATGGCTACACCTTC. Protein: CASSLDGAGGNYGYTF.

The CDR3 sequence: CASSLGAVQGYHSYEQYF. DNA for the CDR3: TGTGCCAGCAGTTTAGGGGCGGTGCAGGGGTATCATTCCTACGAGCAGTACTTC. The chain recombines TRBV27 with TRBJ2-7, with a possible D match to TRBD1 (6 bases). This CDR3 has 18 residues. The V gene's germline CDR1 is MNHEY and CDR2 SMNVEV (reference sequence). Trimming removed 2 bases from V and 1 base from J, with 21 bases in between.

The V call is TRBV6-5, the J call TRBJ2-2; 13 bases match TRBD2. This CDR3 has 15 amino acids. In germline, CDR1 is MNHEY, CDR2 SVGAGI. Trimming cost V 4 bases and J 9 bases; bases outside gene matches: 5. The CDR3 region is CASSSWTSGRWELFF. In nucleotides, the CDR3 is TGTGCCAGCAGTTCCTGGACTAGCGGGAGATGGGAGCTGTTTTTT.

Here the CDR3 DNA reads TGTGCCAGCAGTTCGGGACTAGCGGGAGTTGGCACAGATACGCAGTATTTT. This codes for CASSSGLAGVGTDTQYF. J is TRBJ2-3 and V is TRBV28, with 14 positions matching TRBD2. Germline CDR1 MDHEN, CDR2 SYDVKM. The CDR3 covers 17 residues. J gave up 1 base and V 4 bases, and 4 bases lay outside the gene matches.